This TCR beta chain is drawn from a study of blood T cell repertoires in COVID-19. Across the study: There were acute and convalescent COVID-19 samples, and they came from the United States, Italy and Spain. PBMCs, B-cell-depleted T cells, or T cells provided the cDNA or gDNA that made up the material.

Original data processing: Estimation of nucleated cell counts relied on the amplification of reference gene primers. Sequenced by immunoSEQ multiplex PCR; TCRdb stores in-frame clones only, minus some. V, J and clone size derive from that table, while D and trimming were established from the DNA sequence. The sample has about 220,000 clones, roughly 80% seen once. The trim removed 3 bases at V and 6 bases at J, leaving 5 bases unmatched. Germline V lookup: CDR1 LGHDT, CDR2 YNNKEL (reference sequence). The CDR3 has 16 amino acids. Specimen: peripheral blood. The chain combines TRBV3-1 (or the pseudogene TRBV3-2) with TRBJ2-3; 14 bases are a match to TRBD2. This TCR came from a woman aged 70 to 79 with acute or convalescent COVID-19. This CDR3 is CASSQTSGGAGDTQYF. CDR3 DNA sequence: TGTGCCAGCAGCCAGACTAGCGGGGGGGCGGGCGATACGCAGTATTTT.